This T cell receptor beta chain was sequenced for a study of T cells expressing NK-cell markers (dated by TCRdb to 2020 to 2021). About the investigation overall: Fewer than ten donors provided sorted CD3+CD56+NKG2C+, CD3+CD56+NKG2C- and CD3+CD56-NKG2C+ T-cell subsets, whose TCR beta-chain repertoires were profiled. Among the eight sequenced donors, only one was HCMV-seronegative, while the other seven were HCMV-seropositive. Randomly selected healthy volunteers, three men and five women, were used as the eight sequenced donors. The libraries were sequenced on Illumina HiSeq 2000/2500, MiSeq or NextSeq, producing 2 x 150 bp reads.

The sample was run on an Illumina HiSeq 2000. The TCR beta cDNA libraries were made using 5'RACE template switching, a step that added both a universal primer site and unique molecular identifiers. Priming for cDNA synthesis came from the TCR beta constant segment, and two successive PCR amplification steps followed. The original pipeline was this. MIGEC was used to demultiplex reads and group reads by UMI, and MiTCR was used to assemble and quantify clonotypes. To exclude erroneous sequences, only TCR cDNA sequences supported by at least two reads were retained. The tcR package was used for downstream repertoire analysis, with clonotypes matched between fractions based on CDR3 nucleotide sequence plus V segment. Antigen specificity was annotated against VDJdb with VDJmatch, allowing one amino acid substitution in CDR3. Reads reprocessed by TCRdb are summarized as one entry per CDR3 protein sequence, and DNA is absent. TCRdb, rather than the study authors, made the V and J calls. The data table for this sample lists about 410,000 distinct CDR3 sequences. The ten largest clonotypes hold 9.5% to 12% of the sample.

The paper as a whole reports these results and caveats: Whether the expanded NKG2C-expressing T cell clones were specific for HCMV antigens remained unclear. In six donors, the dominant CD3+CD56+NKG2C+ clonotypes ranked among the top 10 CD8+ clonotypes, making up about 1.0-7.0% of CD8+ T cells. Those dominant clonotypes were again the most abundant among CD3+CD56-NKG2C+ cells in a few donors, at about 25-60.1%.

Reading from cysteine to phenylalanine, the CDR3 counts 16 amino acids. The DNA sequence is not available. CDR1 and CDR2, looked up from the germline V gene, are SGHRS and YFSETQ. Of note for this clonotype: This receptor's antigen is unknown.

A commercial ELISA kit detecting HCMV-specific IgG in serum was used to determine HCMV serostatus. Peripheral blood mononuclear cells were isolated from blood by Ficoll density gradient centrifugation. This chain joins TRBV5-1 to TRBJ2-2; TCRdb selects TRBD2, and the lack of DNA leaves this call unchecked. Input material: blood T cells: a sorted CD56 or NKG2C T cell subset, CD4+ or CD8+ T cells, or bulk PBMC T cells (not recorded which). The source is a woman in her fifties or sixties in good health. Donor details come from another sample of the same person, matched by shared clones. This receptor carries the CDR3 CASRNRAGGDTGELFF. Supplemented by the reference TRBV5-1 and TRBJ2-2 proteins around the CDR3, the complete variable domain is KAGVTQTPRYLIKTRGQQVTLSCSPISGHRSVSWYQQTPGQGLQFLFEYFSETQRNKGNFPGRFSGRQFSNSRSEMNVSTLELGDSALYLCASRNRAGGDTGELFFGEGSRLTVL.